This T cell receptor beta chain was retrieved from a study of radiation and T cells in renal cell carcinoma. Germline V CDR1 and CDR2: SEHNR, FQNEAQ (reference sequence). This CDR3 contains 14 residues. The V gene end was trimmed by 0 bases and the J gene end by 10 bases; junction bases not matched to a gene: 8. Time point here: baseline pretreatment blood. As to treatment: 15 Gy SBRT to primary tumor, nephrectomy 4 weeks later. Sequencing was performed with immunoSEQ multiplex PCR; in TCRdb, only in-frame clones are kept and a portion is missing. The sample shows approximately 140,000 clones, roughly 83% of them seen only once.

The TCR originated in a woman aged 45 to 65 with renal cell carcinoma. The specimen was blood, collected from a patient whose treatment included radiotherapy and nephrectomy. The chain combines TRBV7-9 with TRBJ1-1; the match to TRBD1 covers 7 bases. CDR3 residues: CASSLAGTAVGAFF. CDR3 DNA sequence: TGTGCCAGCAGCTTAGCGGGGACAGCCGTGGGAGCTTTCTTT.